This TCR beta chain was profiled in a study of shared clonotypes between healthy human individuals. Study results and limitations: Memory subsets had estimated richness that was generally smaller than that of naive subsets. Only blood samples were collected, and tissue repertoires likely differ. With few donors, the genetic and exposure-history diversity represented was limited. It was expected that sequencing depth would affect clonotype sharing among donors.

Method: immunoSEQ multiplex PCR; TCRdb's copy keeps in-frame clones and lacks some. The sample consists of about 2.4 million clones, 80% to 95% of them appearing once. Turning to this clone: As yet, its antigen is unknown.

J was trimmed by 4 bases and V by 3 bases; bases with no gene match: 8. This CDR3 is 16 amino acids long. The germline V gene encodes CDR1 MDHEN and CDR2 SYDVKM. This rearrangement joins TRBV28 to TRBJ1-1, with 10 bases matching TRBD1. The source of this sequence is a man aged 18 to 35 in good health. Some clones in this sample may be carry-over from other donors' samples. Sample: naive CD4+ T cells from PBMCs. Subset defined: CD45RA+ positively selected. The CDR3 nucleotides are TGTGCCAGCAGTTTCGGGGGGACAGGGGAGGGCACTGAAGCTTTCTTT. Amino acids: CASSFGGTGEGTEAFF.